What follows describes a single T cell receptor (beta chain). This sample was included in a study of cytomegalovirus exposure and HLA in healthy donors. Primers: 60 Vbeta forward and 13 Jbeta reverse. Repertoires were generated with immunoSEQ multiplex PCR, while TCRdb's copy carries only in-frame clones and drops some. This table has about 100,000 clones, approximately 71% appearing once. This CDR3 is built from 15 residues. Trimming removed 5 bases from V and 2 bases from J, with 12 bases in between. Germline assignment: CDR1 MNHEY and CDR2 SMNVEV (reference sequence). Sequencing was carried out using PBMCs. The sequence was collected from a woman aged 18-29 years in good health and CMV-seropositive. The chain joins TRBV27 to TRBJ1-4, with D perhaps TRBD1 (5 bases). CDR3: CASSPQGLTNEKLFF. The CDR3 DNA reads TGTGCCAGCAGTCCTCAGGGTCTGACTAATGAAAAACTGTTTTTT.